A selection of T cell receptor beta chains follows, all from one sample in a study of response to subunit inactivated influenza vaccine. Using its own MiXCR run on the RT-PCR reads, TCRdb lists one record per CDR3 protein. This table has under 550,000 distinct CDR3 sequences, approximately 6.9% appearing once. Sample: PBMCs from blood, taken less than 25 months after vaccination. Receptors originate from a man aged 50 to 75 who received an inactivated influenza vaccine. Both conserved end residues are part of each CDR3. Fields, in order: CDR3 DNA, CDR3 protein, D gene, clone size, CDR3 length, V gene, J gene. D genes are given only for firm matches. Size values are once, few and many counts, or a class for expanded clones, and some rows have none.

TGTGCCAGTAGTCCCCGACTTGGCTTCAAGGGAGAGACCCAGTACTTC	CASSPRLGFKGETQYF	-	few	16	TRBV19	TRBJ2-5
TGTGCCAGCAGCTCAGATAACGAGCAGTACTTC	CASSSDNEQYF	-	-	11	TRBV5-6	TRBJ2-7
TGTGCCAGCAGCTTAGACAGTGCCGTGACCGGGGAGCTGTTTTTT	CASSLDSAVTGELFF	-	many	15	TRBV12-3/TRBV12-4	TRBJ2-2
TGTGCCAGCAGCCCTCAGGGGACTTCCTACAATGAGCAGTTCTTC	CASSPQGTSYNEQFF	-	-	15	TRBV4-2	TRBJ2-1
TGTGCCAGCAGTCCCGGACTAGCCCCCAGGCGGGAGCAGTTCTTC	CASSPGLAPRREQFF	TRBD2	few	15	TRBV6-2/TRBV6-3	TRBJ2-1
TGCGCCAGCAGCTTGGTGGGGACTAGCCCAGATACGCAGTATTTT	CASSLVGTSPDTQYF	TRBD2	-	15	TRBV5-1	TRBJ2-3
TGTGCCAGCAGCTCCCGGGGTCGGGAGCTGTTTTTT	CASSSRGRELFF	-	-	12	TRBV9	TRBJ2-2
TGTGCCAGCAGCCGCGCCACTAGCGGGCCCCCTGGCCTTACGCAGTATTTT	CASSRATSGPPGLTQYF	TRBD2	-	17	TRBV7-2	TRBJ2-3
TGTGCCATCAACGGGGACAAGACAGGAAACACAGATACGCAGTATTTT	CAINGDKTGNTDTQYF	-	-	16	TRBV10-3	TRBJ2-3
TGCGCCAGCAGGCGGGACCCTCAGGCTAACTATGGCTACACCTTC	CASRRDPQANYGYTF	-	-	15	TRBV5-1	TRBJ1-2
TGTGCCAGCAGTCAAGTTGACAGGGGAGAGACCCAGTACTTC	CASSQVDRGETQYF	TRBD1	many	14	TRBV12-3/TRBV12-4	TRBJ2-5
TGTGCCAGCAGCTTCGGTACAGGGGGCTCCCAAGAGACCCAGTACTTC	CASSFGTGGSQETQYF	TRBD1	few	16	TRBV11-2	TRBJ2-5
TGCGCCAGCAGCCAAGGTCCGGCGGAGACCCAGTACTTC	CASSQGPAETQYF	-	many	13	TRBV4-3	TRBJ2-5
TGTGCCATCGGGGGGCCAGGTGGGCTGGAGGATTATGGTAATGAAAAACTGTTTTTT	CAIGGPGGLEDYGNEKLFF	-	few	19	TRBV10-3	TRBJ1-4
TGTGCCATCAGTGAGTCCCGAGACGATCAGCCCCAGCATTTT	CAISESRDDQPQHF	-	few	14	TRBV10-3	TRBJ1-5
TGTGCCAGCAGTCAATTTAGTCCCCCAGATACGCAGTATTTT	CASSQFSPPDTQYF	-	-	14	TRBV12-3/TRBV12-4	TRBJ2-3
TGTGCCAGCAGTTTCGGGACACCCACTAGCACAGATACGCAGTATTTT	CASSFGTPTSTDTQYF	-	few	16	TRBV5-6	TRBJ2-3
TGTGCCAGCAGTTACATTCGGGACAGCGACTACGAGCAGTACTTC	CASSYIRDSDYEQYF	TRBD1	few	15	TRBV6-8	TRBJ2-7
TGCGCCAGCAGCCAACAGTACGAAAAACTGTTTTTT	CASSQQYEKLFF	-	few	12	TRBV4-1	TRBJ1-4
TGTGCCAGCAGTTTCGTCGGGAACCCAGCTAACTATGGCTACACCTTC	CASSFVGNPANYGYTF	-	-	16	TRBV27	TRBJ1-2
TGCAGTGGGTGGCTAGCGGGAGCCAGTGAGCAGTTCTTC	CSGWLAGASEQFF	TRBD2	few	13	TRBV20-1	TRBJ2-1
TGTGCCACCAGTGATTATTCTCGGGGGAACTATGGCTACACCTTC	CATSDYSRGNYGYTF	-	-	15	TRBV24-1	TRBJ1-2
TGTGCCAGCAGTTTAGCGATAGGGAGAACCGGGGAGCTGTTTTTT	CASSLAIGRTGELFF	-	few	15	TRBV12-3/TRBV12-4	TRBJ2-2
TGTGCCAGCAGTGCGTACAGGGGCCCCAACACTGAAGCTTTCTTT	CASSAYRGPNTEAFF	TRBD1	few	15	TRBV25-1	TRBJ1-1
TGTGCCAGCAGTTATGGTGGATTTGGGGAGCTGTTTTTT	CASSYGGFGELFF	-	-	13	TRBV6-2/TRBV6-3	TRBJ2-2
TGTGCCAGCAGCCGGGGACAGGACTATGGCTACACCTTC	CASSRGQDYGYTF	TRBD1	few	13	TRBV5-5	TRBJ1-2